The 7 T cell receptor beta chains reported below all come from one sample, sequenced in a study of PD-L1 blockade in urothelial cancer. Sequenced by immunoSEQ multiplex PCR; TCRdb stores in-frame clones only, minus some. The sample lists 80,000 to 90,000 clones, about 84% occurring once. Sample time point: pretreatment peripheral blood. Source: PBMCs, taken around atezolizumab (anti-PD-L1) treatment. The receptors come from a man between 60 and 70 years old with urothelial cancer.

The V and J genes are TRBV6-5 and TRBJ2-4; 9 nucleotides agree with TRBD1. Trimming removed 4 bases from V and 6 bases from J; junction bases left unmatched: 7. CDR1 is MNHEY, CDR2 SVGAGI, per germline. The CDR3 is 15 amino acids. The CDR3 sequence: CASSSTHRGRNIQYF. CDR3 nucleotide sequence: TGTGCCAGCAGTTCAACTCACAGGGGGCGAAACATTCAGTACTTC.

The V and J genes are TRBV4-1 and TRBJ2-1; a weak D match, TRBD2 (7 bases). The CDR3 spans 17 residues. The germline CDR1 and CDR2 sequences are MGHRA and YSYEKL. V gave up 4 bases and J gave up 5 bases, with 21 bases separating them. CDR3 region: CASSRWGVGGAHNEQFF. CDR3 sequence (DNA): TGCGCCAGCAGCCGATGGGGCGTGGGGGGGGCCCACAATGAGCAGTTCTTC.

The chain links TRBV7-2 to TRBJ2-1; 12 bases are a match to TRBD2. The CDR3 runs to 17 residues. Germline lookup yields CDR1 SGHTA and CDR2 FQGNSA. The J segment lost 9 bases and the V segment lost 3 bases, leaving 12 bases of the junction unmatched. CDR3 protein: CASSLLGLAGGASEQFF. The CDR3 coding sequence is TGTGCCAGCAGCTTGCTGGGACTAGCGGGTGGGGCCAGTGAGCAGTTCTTC.

V is TRBV5-1 and J is TRBJ2-7, with D tentatively TRBD1 (5 bases). Trimming removed 0 bases at V and 5 bases at J, with 12 bases between. This CDR3 is built from 14 residues. Per germline, CDR1 SGHRS and CDR2 YFSETQ. This chain's CDR3 is CASSLGDIRDEQYF. CDR3 DNA sequence: TGCGCCAGCAGCTTGGGCGATATCAGGGACGAGCAGTACTTC.

V gene TRBV29-1 combines with J gene TRBJ2-5; D may be TRBD2 (5 bases). Trimming pared 5 bases from V and 1 base from J, leaving 11 bases between. The length of the CDR3 is 13 residues. Germline values: CDR1 SQVTM, CDR2 ANQGSEA. This chain's CDR3 is CSVLGLAQETQYF. As DNA, the CDR3 is TGCAGCGTTCTTGGGCTAGCCCAAGAGACCCAGTACTTC. The entire variable domain, with the rest obtained from reference TRBV29-1 and TRBJ2-5, is as follows: SAVISQKPSRDICQRGTSLTIQCQVDSQVTMMFWYRQQPGQSLTLIATANQGSEATYESGFVIDKFPISRPNLTFSTLTVSNMSPEDSSIYLCSVLGLAQETQYFGPGTRLLVL.

In its sample, this clone was seen a few times. The chain carries TRBV5-1 and TRBJ2-5; 13 bases line up with TRBD2. The ends lost 4 bases at V and 4 bases at J; junction bases unmatched: 4. CDR3 length: 15 residues. Germline lookup yields CDR1 SGHRS and CDR2 YFSETQ. In DNA form, the CDR3 reads TGCGCCAGCAGCCAAGGACTAGCGGGAGTAGAGACCCAGTACTTC. It codes for CASSQGLAGVETQYF.

The rearrangement uses TRBV5-1 and TRBJ1-5; 9 nucleotides align to TRBD1. V was clipped by 0 bases and J by 3 bases; unmatched bases: 7. Germline-derived CDR1 and CDR2 are SGHRS and YFSETQ. This CDR3 contains 17 residues. The CDR3 nucleotides read TGCGCCAGCAGCTTGGGCCCGGGACAGGGCATCAATCAGCCCCAGCATTTT. Its protein product is CASSLGPGQGINQPQHF.